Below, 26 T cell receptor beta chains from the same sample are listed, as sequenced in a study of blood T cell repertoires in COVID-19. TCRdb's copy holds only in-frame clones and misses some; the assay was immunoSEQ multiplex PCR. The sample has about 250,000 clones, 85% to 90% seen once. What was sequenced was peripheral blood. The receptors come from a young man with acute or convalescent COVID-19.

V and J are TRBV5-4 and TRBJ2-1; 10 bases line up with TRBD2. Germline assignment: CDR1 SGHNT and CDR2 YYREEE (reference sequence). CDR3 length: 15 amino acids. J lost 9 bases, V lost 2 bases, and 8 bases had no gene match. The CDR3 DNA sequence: TGTGCCAGCAGCTTCCCAGCGGGGGGGAGGGGTGAGCAGTTCTTC. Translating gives CASSFPAGGRGEQFF.

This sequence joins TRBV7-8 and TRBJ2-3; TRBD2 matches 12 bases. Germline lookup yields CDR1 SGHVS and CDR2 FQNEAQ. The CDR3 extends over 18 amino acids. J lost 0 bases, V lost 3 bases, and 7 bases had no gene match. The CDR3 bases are TGTGCCAGCAGCTTCGGACTAGCGGGAAGCGTTAGCACAGATACGCAGTATTTT. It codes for CASSFGLAGSVSTDTQYF.

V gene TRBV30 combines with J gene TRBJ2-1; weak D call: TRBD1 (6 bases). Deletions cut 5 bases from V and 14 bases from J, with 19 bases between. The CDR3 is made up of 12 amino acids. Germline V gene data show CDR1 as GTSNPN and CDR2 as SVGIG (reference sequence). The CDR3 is CAWGGQTSRKFF. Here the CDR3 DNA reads TGTGCCTGGGGCGGACAGACCTCCCGGAAGTTCTTC.

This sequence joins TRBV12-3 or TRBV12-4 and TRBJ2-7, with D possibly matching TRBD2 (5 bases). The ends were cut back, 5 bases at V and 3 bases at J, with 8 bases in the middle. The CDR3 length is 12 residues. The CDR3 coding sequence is TGTGCCAGCAGTCTCGGGGACTACGAGCAGTACTTC. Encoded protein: CASSLGDYEQYF.

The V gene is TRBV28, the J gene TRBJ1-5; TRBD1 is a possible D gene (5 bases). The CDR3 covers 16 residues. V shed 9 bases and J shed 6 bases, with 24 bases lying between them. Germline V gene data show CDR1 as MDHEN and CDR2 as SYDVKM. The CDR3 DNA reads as TGTGCCAGTTTCCCGGGGGGGAATGGAGTAGGTCAGCCCCAGCATTTT. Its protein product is CASFPGGNGVGQPQHF. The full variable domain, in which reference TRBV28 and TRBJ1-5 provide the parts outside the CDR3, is DVKVTQSSRYLVKRTGEKVFLECVQDMDHENMFWYRQDPGLGLRLIYFSYDVKMKEKGDIPEGYSVSREKKERFSLILESASTNQTSMYLCASFPGGNGVGQPQHFGDGTRLSIL.

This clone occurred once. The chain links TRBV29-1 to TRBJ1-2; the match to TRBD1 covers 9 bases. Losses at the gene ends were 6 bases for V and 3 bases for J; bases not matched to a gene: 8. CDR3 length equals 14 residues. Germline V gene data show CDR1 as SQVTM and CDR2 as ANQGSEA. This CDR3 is CSVAHRGRDYGYTF. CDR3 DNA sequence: TGCAGCGTAGCACACAGGGGGCGCGACTATGGCTACACCTTC.

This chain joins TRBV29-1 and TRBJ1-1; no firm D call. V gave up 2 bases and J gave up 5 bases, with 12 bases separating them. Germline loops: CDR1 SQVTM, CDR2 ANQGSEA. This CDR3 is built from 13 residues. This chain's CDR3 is CSVERTAGTEAFF. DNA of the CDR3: TGCAGCGTTGAAAGAACAGCGGGGACTGAAGCTTTCTTT.

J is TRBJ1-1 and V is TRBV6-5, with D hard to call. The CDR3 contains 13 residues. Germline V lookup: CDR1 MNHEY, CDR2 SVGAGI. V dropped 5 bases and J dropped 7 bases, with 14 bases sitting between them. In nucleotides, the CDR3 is TGTGCCAGCAGTCGAGACATATTAGGTGAAGCTTTCTTT. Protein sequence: CASSRDILGEAFF.

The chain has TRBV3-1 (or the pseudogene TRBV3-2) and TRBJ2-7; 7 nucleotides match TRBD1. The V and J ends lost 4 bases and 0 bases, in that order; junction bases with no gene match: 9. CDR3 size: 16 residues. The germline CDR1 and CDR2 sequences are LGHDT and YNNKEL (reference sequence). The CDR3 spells CASSPRDRGGSYEQYF. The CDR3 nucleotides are TGTGCCAGCAGCCCCCGGGACAGAGGCGGCTCCTACGAGCAGTACTTC.

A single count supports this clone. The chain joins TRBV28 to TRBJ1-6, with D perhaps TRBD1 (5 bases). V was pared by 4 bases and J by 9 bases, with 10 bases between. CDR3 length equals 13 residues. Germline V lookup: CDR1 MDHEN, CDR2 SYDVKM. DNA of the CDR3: TGTGCCAGCAGTTCGTTAAGGGGTTCACCCCTCCACTTT. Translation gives CASSSLRGSPLHF.

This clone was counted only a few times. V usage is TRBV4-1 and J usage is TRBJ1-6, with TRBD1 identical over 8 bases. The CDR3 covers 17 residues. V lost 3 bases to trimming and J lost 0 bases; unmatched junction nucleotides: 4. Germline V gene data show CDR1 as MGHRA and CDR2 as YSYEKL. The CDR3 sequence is CASSQRTGSSYNSPLHF. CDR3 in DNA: TGCGCCAGCAGCCAGCGGACAGGGAGCTCCTATAATTCACCCCTCCACTTT.

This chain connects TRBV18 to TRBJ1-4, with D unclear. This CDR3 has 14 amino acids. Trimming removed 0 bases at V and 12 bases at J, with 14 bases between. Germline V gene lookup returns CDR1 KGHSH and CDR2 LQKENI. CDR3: CASSPPSESGELFF. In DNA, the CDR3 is TGTGCCAGCTCACCACCCTCCGAATCCGGTGAACTGTTTTTT.

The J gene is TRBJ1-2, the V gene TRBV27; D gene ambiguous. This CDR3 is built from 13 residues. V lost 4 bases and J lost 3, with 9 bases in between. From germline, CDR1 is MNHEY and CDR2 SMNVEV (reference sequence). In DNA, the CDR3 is TGTGCCAGCAGTTCCGGGGTTTACTATGGCTACACCTTC. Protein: CASSSGVYYGYTF.

CDR3 DNA: TGTGCCAGCAGCTTTTCAGTGACCATATATTTT. This gives the protein CASSFSVTIYF. The chain couples TRBV11-2 to TRBJ1-3; D not resolved. This CDR3 comprises 11 residues. Germline V gives CDR1 SGHAT, CDR2 FQNNGV. V was trimmed by 3 bases and J by 10 bases, leaving 7 bases between them.

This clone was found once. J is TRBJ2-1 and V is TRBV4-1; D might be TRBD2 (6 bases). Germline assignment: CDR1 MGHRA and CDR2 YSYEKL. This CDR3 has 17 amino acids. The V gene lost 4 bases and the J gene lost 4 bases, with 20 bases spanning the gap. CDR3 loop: CASSPLAGLRAYNEQFF. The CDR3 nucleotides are TGCGCCAGCAGCCCCTTGGCGGGGCTGAGAGCTTACAATGAGCAGTTCTTC.

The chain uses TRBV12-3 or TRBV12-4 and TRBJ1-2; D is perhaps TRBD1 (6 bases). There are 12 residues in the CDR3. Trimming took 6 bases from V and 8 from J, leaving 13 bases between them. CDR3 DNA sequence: TGTGCCAGCAGCAGGACAGTCGAAGGCTACACCTTC. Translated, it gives CASSRTVEGYTF.

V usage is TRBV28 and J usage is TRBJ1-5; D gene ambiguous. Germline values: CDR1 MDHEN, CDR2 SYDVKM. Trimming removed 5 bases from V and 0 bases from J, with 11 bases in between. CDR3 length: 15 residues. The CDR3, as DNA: TGTGCCAGCAGTACTCACAGCTATAGCAATCAGCCCCAGCATTTT. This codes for CASSTHSYSNQPQHF.

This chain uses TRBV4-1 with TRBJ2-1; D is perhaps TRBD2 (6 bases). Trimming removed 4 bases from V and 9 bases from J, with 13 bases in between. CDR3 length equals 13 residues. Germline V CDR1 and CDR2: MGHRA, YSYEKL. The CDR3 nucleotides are TGCGCCAGCAGCCCGGTGGGGGGAACTGAGCAGTTCTTC. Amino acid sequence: CASSPVGGTEQFF.

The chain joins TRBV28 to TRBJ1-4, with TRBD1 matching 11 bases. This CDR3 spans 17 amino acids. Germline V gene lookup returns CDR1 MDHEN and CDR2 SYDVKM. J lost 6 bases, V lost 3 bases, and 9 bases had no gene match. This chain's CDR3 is CASSFPGQGVRYEKLFF. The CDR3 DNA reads TGTGCCAGCAGTTTCCCGGGACAGGGGGTTCGATATGAAAAACTGTTTTTT.

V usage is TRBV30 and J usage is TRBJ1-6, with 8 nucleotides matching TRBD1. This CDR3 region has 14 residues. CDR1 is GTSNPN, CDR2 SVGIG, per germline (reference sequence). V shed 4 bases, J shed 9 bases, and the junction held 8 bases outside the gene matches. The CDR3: CAWIPGTGLSPLHF. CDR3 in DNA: TGTGCCTGGATACCCGGGACAGGTCTTTCACCCCTCCACTTT.

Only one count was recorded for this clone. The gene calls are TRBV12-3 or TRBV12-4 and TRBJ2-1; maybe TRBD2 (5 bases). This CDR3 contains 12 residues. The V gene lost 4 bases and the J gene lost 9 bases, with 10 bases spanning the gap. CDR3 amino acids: CASSSRRGEQFF. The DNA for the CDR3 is TGTGCCAGCAGTTCCCGACGGGGTGAGCAGTTCTTC.

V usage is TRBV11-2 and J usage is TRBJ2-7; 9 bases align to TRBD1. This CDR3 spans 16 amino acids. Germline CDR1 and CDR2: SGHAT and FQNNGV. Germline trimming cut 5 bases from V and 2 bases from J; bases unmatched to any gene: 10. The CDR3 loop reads CASSVTLDRGPYEQYF. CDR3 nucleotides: TGTGCCAGCAGCGTTACCCTGGACAGGGGACCCTACGAGCAGTACTTC.

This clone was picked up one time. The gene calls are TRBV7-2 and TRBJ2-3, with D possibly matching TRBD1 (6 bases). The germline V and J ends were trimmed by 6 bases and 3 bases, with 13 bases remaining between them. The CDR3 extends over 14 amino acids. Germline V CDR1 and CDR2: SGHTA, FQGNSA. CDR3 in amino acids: CASRLGAYTDTQYF. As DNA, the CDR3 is TGTGCCAGCAGGCTGGGGGCTTATACAGATACGCAGTATTTT.

In nucleotides, the CDR3 is TGCGCCAGCAGGCTTTTTCTGGGCTACGGGGCCAACGTCCTGACTTTC. Protein product: CASRLFLGYGANVLTF. The rearrangement links TRBV5-1 to TRBJ2-6; D is unclear. Germline CDR1 SGHRS, CDR2 YFSETQ. The CDR3 contains 16 residues. With 5 bases removed from V and 4 bases from J, the gap between germline ends came to 16 bases.

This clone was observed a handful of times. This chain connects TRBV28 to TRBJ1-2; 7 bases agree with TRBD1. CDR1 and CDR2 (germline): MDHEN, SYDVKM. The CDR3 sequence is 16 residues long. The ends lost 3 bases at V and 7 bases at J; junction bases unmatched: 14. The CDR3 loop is CASSFNLGGALGGYTF. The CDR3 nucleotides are TGTGCCAGCAGTTTTAATTTAGGGGGCGCATTAGGTGGCTACACCTTC.

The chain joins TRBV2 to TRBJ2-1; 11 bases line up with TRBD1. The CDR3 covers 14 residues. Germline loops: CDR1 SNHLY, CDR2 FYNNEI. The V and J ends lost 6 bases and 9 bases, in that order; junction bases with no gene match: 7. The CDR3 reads CASRGDRGSGEQFF. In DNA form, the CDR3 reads TGTGCCAGCAGGGGGGACAGGGGGTCGGGTGAGCAGTTCTTC.